This TCR beta chain emerged from a study of T cell responses to AZD1222 COVID-19 vaccine. Study-level findings and limits: Just a handful of AZD1222 recipients tested seropositive at baseline. The study sampled repertoires only after the peak T cell response. Among the donors, most were white British and more were female, and clonal diversity was possibly underestimated. Receipt of two AZD1222 doses was followed by a rise in Spike-specific TCR breadth and depth.

Unmatched junction bases numbered 6, after V lost 10 bases and J lost 2 bases. This CDR3 contains 14 residues. The germline V gene has CDR1 SEHNR and CDR2 FQNEAQ (reference sequence). Libraries were prepared by immunoSEQ multiplex PCR; TCRdb keeps only in-frame clonotypes and omits some of them. The repertoire has hundreds of thousands of clones, roughly 91% of them found once; the top ten carry around 1%. As regards this clone: Antigen unknown.

This sample comprised peripheral blood, obtained on day 0 of MenACWY control vaccination. The chain uses TRBV7-9 and TRBJ2-2; 8 bases agree with TRBD1. The TCR originated in an adult in good health. Written as DNA, the CDR3 is TGTGCCAACCTGGACAGGGTAAACACCGGGGAGCTGTTTTTT. Protein sequence: CANLDRVNTGELFF.